The 16 T cell receptor beta chains reported below all come from one sample, sequenced in a study of blood T cell repertoires in COVID-19. TCRdb's table, derived via immunoSEQ multiplex PCR, lists solely in-frame clones and lacks some. The repertoire holds around 210,000 clones, with more than 65% as singletons. Input material: peripheral blood. Receptor source: a human donor in a cohort sampled during active COVID-19.

The chain combines TRBV6-2 or TRBV6-3 with TRBJ1-5, with 9 bases aligning to TRBD1. V lost 2 bases, J lost 1 base, and 9 bases stayed unmatched. CDR1 MNHEY and CDR2 SVGEGT come from the germline V gene. The CDR3 covers 18 residues. The CDR3 nucleotides read TGTGCCAGCAGTTACCCTAAAGGACAGGGGATAAGCAATCAGCCCCAGCATTTT. It is translated as CASSYPKGQGISNQPQHF.

As to this clone: At the DNA level, this CDR3 is encoded by other sequences in the same sample as well. The V call is TRBV19, the J call TRBJ2-7; the D gene is possibly TRBD1 (5 bases). V dropped 5 bases and J dropped 4 bases, with 12 bases sitting between them. This CDR3 is built from 13 residues. CDR1 is LNHDA, CDR2 SQIVND, per germline (reference sequence). The CDR3 nucleotides are TGTGCCAGTAGTTTCACAGGAACATACGAGCAGTACTTC. Translated: CASSFTGTYEQYF. The entire variable domain, with the rest obtained from reference TRBV19 and TRBJ2-7, is as follows: DGGITQSPKYLFRKEGQNVTLSCEQNLNHDAMYWYRQDPGQGLRLIYYSQIVNDFQKGDIAEGYSVSREKKESFPLTVTSAQKNPTAFYLCASSFTGTYEQYFGPGTRLTVT.

The chain joins TRBV28 to TRBJ1-4; D is possibly TRBD1 (5 bases). CDR1 is MDHEN and CDR2 is SYDVKM in the germline V gene. CDR3 length: 14 residues. V was cut by 7 bases and J by 3 bases, with 12 bases left in between. The CDR3 reads CASKFGGANEKLFF. The CDR3 coding sequence is TGTGCCAGCAAGTTCGGGGGAGCTAATGAAAAACTGTTTTTT.

The genes are TRBV24-1 and TRBJ2-3, with a weak D call TRBD1 (6 bases). Per germline, CDR1 KGHDR and CDR2 SFDVKD. Trimming removed 2 bases at V and 7 bases at J, with 18 bases between. This CDR3 has 16 amino acids. The CDR3 sequence: CATSDWRTESEHTQYF. DNA for the CDR3: TGTGCCACCAGTGATTGGCGGACAGAGAGCGAGCATACGCAGTATTTT.

V and J are TRBV7-8 and TRBJ1-2; weak D call: TRBD1 (6 bases). Per the germline V gene, CDR1 is SGHVS and CDR2 is FQNEAQ. Trimming removed 0 bases from V and 5 bases from J, with 10 bases in between. The CDR3 length is 14 residues. The CDR3: CASSLAGGLYGYTF. CDR3 bases: TGTGCCAGCAGCTTAGCCGGGGGGCTTTATGGCTACACCTTC.

The rearrangement joins TRBV3-1 (or the pseudogene TRBV3-2) to TRBJ2-7; D possibly corresponds to TRBD1 (6 bases). Trimming pared 4 bases from V and 4 bases from J, leaving 17 bases between. The CDR3 runs to 15 residues. Germline V gene sequence: CDR1 LGHDT, CDR2 YNNKEL (reference sequence). The CDR3 loop reads CASSPLLGRGYEQYF. In nucleotides, the CDR3 is TGTGCCAGCAGCCCATTATTAGGCAGGGGATACGAGCAGTACTTC.

This chain links TRBV15 with TRBJ1-1; 8 bases match TRBD1. With 3 bases clipped from V and 6 bases from J, the junction kept 9 bases outside the gene matches. Per the germline V gene, CDR1 is LNHNV and CDR2 is YYDKDF (reference sequence). This CDR3 spans 15 amino acids. The DNA for the CDR3 is TGTGCCACCAGCAGGGACAGGGCGAATCAGGCTGAAGCTTTCTTT. Translation gives CATSRDRANQAEAFF.

V and J are TRBV13 and TRBJ2-7; a possible D gene is TRBD1 (6 bases). Germline lookup yields CDR1 PRHDT and CDR2 FYEKMQ (reference sequence). This CDR3 has 16 residues. With 2 bases removed from V and 6 bases from J, the gap between germline ends came to 20 bases. The CDR3 bases are TGTGCCAGCAGCTTATCCAGGGCAGGGGCATCGAGCGAGCAGTACTTC. This encodes CASSLSRAGASSEQYF. The variable domain in full, with the rest retrieved from reference TRBV13 and TRBJ2-7, is AAGVIQSPRHLIKEKRETATLKCYPIPRHDTVYWYQQGPGQDPQFLISFYEKMQSDKGSIPDRFSAQQFSDYHSELNMSSLELGDSALYFCASSLSRAGASSEQYFGPGTRLTVT.

This clone came up once. J is TRBJ2-7 and V is TRBV18; 7 nucleotides match TRBD1. V gave up 3 bases and J gave up 5 bases; unmatched junction bases: 1. The CDR3 has 12 residues. CDR1 KGHSH and CDR2 LQKENI come from the germline V gene. DNA for the CDR3: TGTGCCAGCTCACCCACAGGGGACGAGCAGTACTTC. Encoded protein: CASSPTGDEQYF.

This clone was recorded once. This chain uses TRBV4-1 with TRBJ2-1, with 12 bases aligning to TRBD2. This CDR3 has 21 amino acids. Germline V gives CDR1 MGHRA, CDR2 YSYEKL. Trimming took 4 bases from V and 4 from J; bases not matched to a gene: 20. The CDR3 spells CASSPLLRGLAGSTAYNEQFF. CDR3 nucleotides: TGCGCCAGCAGCCCTCTCCTCAGGGGACTAGCGGGTAGCACGGCGTACAATGAGCAGTTCTTC.

The chain combines TRBV28 with TRBJ1-1; D remains ambiguous. With 10 bases removed from V and 2 bases from J, the gap between germline ends came to 8 bases. The germline V gene has CDR1 MDHEN and CDR2 SYDVKM. CDR3 size: 11 residues. The CDR3 region is CATGPNTEAFF. For the CDR3, the DNA is TGTGCCACAGGTCCTAACACTGAAGCTTTCTTT.

The V call is TRBV3-1 (or the pseudogene TRBV3-2), the J call TRBJ1-5; maybe TRBD1 (5 bases). The germline V gene encodes CDR1 LGHDT and CDR2 YNNKEL (reference sequence). The CDR3 covers 15 residues. Trimming removed 4 bases from V and 0 bases from J, with 10 bases in between. DNA of the CDR3: TGTGCCAGCAGCCCGGGACTCCATAGCAATCAGCCCCAGCATTTT. Its protein is CASSPGLHSNQPQHF.

The chain recombines TRBV4-1 with TRBJ2-7; 8 bases are shared with TRBD1. Germline V gene data show CDR1 as MGHRA and CDR2 as YSYEKL. CDR3 length: 14 amino acids. With 4 bases clipped from V and 2 bases from J, the junction kept 4 bases outside the gene matches. CDR3 sequence reads: CASSLRTGTYEQYF. CDR3 nucleotide sequence: TGCGCCAGCAGCCTCCGGACAGGGACCTACGAGCAGTACTTC.

The chain combines TRBV5-4 with TRBJ2-7, with 11 bases that match TRBD2. Per germline, CDR1 SGHNT and CDR2 YYREEE (reference sequence). V gave up 0 bases and J gave up 5 bases; unmatched junction bases: 4. The CDR3 covers 15 residues. CDR3: CASSLALAGGNEQYF. CDR3 bases: TGTGCCAGCAGCTTGGCCCTAGCGGGAGGAAACGAGCAGTACTTC. Full variable domain (missing parts from reference TRBV5-4 and TRBJ2-7): ETGVTQSPTHLIKTRGQQVTLRCSSQSGHNTVSWYQQALGQGPQFIFQYYREEENGRGNFPPRFSGLQFPNYSSELNVNALELDDSALYLCASSLALAGGNEQYFGPGTRLTVT.

The chain recombines TRBV7-2 with TRBJ2-3; D is perhaps TRBD1 (6 bases). The ends were cut back, 2 bases at V and 5 bases at J, with 17 bases in the middle. This CDR3 region has 16 residues. Germline loops: CDR1 SGHTA, CDR2 FQGNSA. For the CDR3, the DNA is TGTGCCAGCAGCTTACGTGCAACAGGGACGGGAGATACGCAGTATTTT. Translating it yields CASSLRATGTGDTQYF.

This clone was counted a few times. V gene TRBV5-6 combines with J gene TRBJ1-4, with D tentatively TRBD1 (5 bases). Trimming removed 0 bases at V and 5 bases at J, with 5 bases between. The CDR3 spans 13 residues. Germline loops: CDR1 SGHDT, CDR2 YYEEEE. The DNA of the CDR3 is TGTGCCAGCAGCTTGGGACAGAATGAAAAACTGTTTTTT. It codes for CASSLGQNEKLFF.